This entry lists 27 T cell receptor beta chains sequenced from one sample in a study of CD8+ T cells in alopecia areata. Sample treatment: oral pan-JAK inhibitor, 5-10 mg twice daily. Once RNA had been extracted, it was reverse transcribed into cDNA to act as the sequencing template. The data were produced by immunoSEQ multiplex PCR, yet TCRdb's version contains in-frame clones alone and is incomplete. The sample contains around 300,000 clones, 60% of which appear only once. The material sequenced was CD4+ T cells sorted from blood, taken at roughly week 52, from a patient treated with tofacitinib. These receptors originate from a human donor with alopecia areata.

The gene calls are TRBV27 and TRBJ1-4, with 9 bases matching TRBD1. The CDR3 loop spans 14 amino acids. The germline V gene encodes CDR1 MNHEY and CDR2 SMNVEV (reference sequence). V was clipped by 8 bases and J by 7 bases; unmatched bases: 8. CDR3 bases: TGTGCCAGCGCGCCCACGGACAGGGGTGAAAAACTGTTTTTT. It codes for CASAPTDRGEKLFF.

This clone was observed once. The chain is built from TRBV2 and TRBJ1-3; 8 bases match TRBD1. The V segment lost 4 bases and the J segment 4 bases; nucleotides outside the gene matches: 6. This CDR3 spans 15 amino acids. Germline V gene sequence: CDR1 SNHLY, CDR2 FYNNEI. The DNA for the CDR3 is TGTGCCAGCAGTGCCGGACAGGGACTAGGAAACACCATATATTTT. Residues: CASSAGQGLGNTIYF. Supplemented by reference TRBV2 and TRBJ1-3, the full variable domain reads EPEVTQTPSHQVTQMGQEVILRCVPISNHLYFYWYRQILGQKVEFLVSFYNNEISEKSEIFDDQFSVERPDGSNFTLKIRSTKLEDSAMYFCASSAGQGLGNTIYFGEGSWLTVV.

The V and J genes are TRBV5-1 and TRBJ2-5; D not certain. V was shortened by 1 base and J by 2 bases, with 9 bases between the two germline ends. The CDR3 contains 14 residues. Per the germline V gene, CDR1 is SGHRS and CDR2 is YFSETQ. CDR3 in amino acids: CASSLWRQQETQYF. In DNA form, the CDR3 reads TGCGCCAGCAGCTTGTGGCGGCAGCAAGAGACCCAGTACTTC.

This clone was detected only a few times. CDR3 sequence reads: CASSPSYTF. DNA of the CDR3: TGTGCCAGTAGTCCGAGCTACACCTTC. The J gene is TRBJ1-2, the V gene TRBV19; D remains ambiguous. The CDR3 spans 9 residues. Germline V lookup: CDR1 LNHDA, CDR2 SQIVND (reference sequence). Deletions cut 5 bases from V and 9 bases from J, with 4 bases between. Full variable domain (remainder filled in from reference TRBV19 and TRBJ1-2): DGGITQSPKYLFRKEGQNVTLSCEQNLNHDAMYWYRQDPGQGLRLIYYSQIVNDFQKGDIAEGYSVSREKKESFPLTVTSAQKNPTAFYLCASSPSYTFGSGTRLTVV.

The chain couples TRBV4-1 to TRBJ2-4; D gene unclear. In germline, CDR1 is MGHRA, CDR2 YSYEKL. This CDR3 has 15 amino acids. Trimming pared 6 bases from V and 0 bases from J, leaving 12 bases between. The CDR3 reads CASRVTTLAKNIQYF. The DNA for the CDR3 is TGCGCCAGCAGGGTGACCACATTAGCCAAAAACATTCAGTACTTC.

Details on this clone: Here the CDR3 omits its conserved ending phenylalanine or tryptophan, so a read error is the likely source. The V gene is TRBV7-2, the J gene TRBJ2-7; 7 positions agree with TRBD1. Trimming took 5 bases from V and 2 from J; bases not matched to a gene: 6. This CDR3 region has 14 residues. CDR1 SGHTA and CDR2 FQGNSA come from the germline V gene. The CDR3 bases are TGTGCCAGCAGCCCACGACAGGGTACCTACGAGCAGTACTTA. Its protein is CASSPRQGTYEQYL.

This rearrangement joins TRBV4-1 to TRBJ2-6, with 7 bases identical to TRBD1. Germline lookup yields CDR1 MGHRA and CDR2 YSYEKL. There are 17 residues in the CDR3. With 1 base clipped from V and 2 bases from J, the junction kept 5 bases outside the gene matches. The chain's CDR3 is CASSQVQGFTGANVLTF. CDR3 bases: TGCGCCAGCAGCCAAGTACAGGGGTTTACTGGGGCCAACGTCCTGACTTTC.

This clone was detected only a few times. This chain connects TRBV27 to TRBJ2-5; 11 bases agree with TRBD2. The CDR3 is made up of 17 amino acids. Trimming cost V 3 bases and J 2 bases; bases outside gene matches: 8. Germline V CDR1 and CDR2: MNHEY, SMNVEV (reference sequence). CDR3 in amino acids: CASSLFHTSGGQETQYF. CDR3 DNA: TGTGCCAGCAGTTTGTTCCATACTAGCGGGGGACAAGAGACCCAGTACTTC.

The chain links TRBV4-3 to TRBJ2-5, with 8 bases that match TRBD2. V was clipped by 2 bases and J by 0 bases; unmatched bases: 8. The germline gives CDR1 LGHNA, CDR2 YSLEER. The CDR3 loop spans 17 amino acids. The CDR3 DNA reads as TGCGCCAGCAGCCAACCTCCGGGACTAGGGTACCAAGAGACCCAGTACTTC. Amino acids: CASSQPPGLGYQETQYF.

The J gene is TRBJ2-7, the V gene TRBV6-5, with a possible D match to TRBD1 (6 bases). Germline-derived CDR1 and CDR2 are MNHEY and SVGAGI. CDR3 length: 13 residues. With 8 bases removed from V and 7 bases from J, the gap between germline ends came to 18 bases. The CDR3 DNA follows: TGTGCCAGCGGAATGGGGGCCAAAAGGGAGCAGTACTTC. Its translation: CASGMGAKREQYF.

This clone came up once. The rearrangement links TRBV30 to TRBJ1-2, with D possibly matching TRBD1 (6 bases). From germline, CDR1 is GTSNPN and CDR2 SVGIG (reference sequence). CDR3 size: 14 residues. V shed 7 bases and J shed 4 bases, with 19 bases lying between them. The chain's CDR3 is CASLSPGQPYGYTF. Here the CDR3 DNA reads TGTGCCTCCCTATCGCCGGGACAACCCTATGGCTACACCTTC.

This clone has just a few counts. V and J are TRBV4-2 and TRBJ2-6; unclear D gene. Trimming removed 6 bases at V and 0 bases at J, with 6 bases between. This CDR3 comprises 14 residues. CDR1 is LGHNA, CDR2 YNFKEQ, per germline. The CDR3 spells CASRSNSGANVLTF. The CDR3 region has the DNA TGTGCCAGCAGATCTAACTCTGGGGCCAACGTCCTGACTTTC.

This chain joins TRBV2 and TRBJ1-5; D may be TRBD1 (6 bases). The germline V gene encodes CDR1 SNHLY and CDR2 FYNNEI. This CDR3 has 14 residues. V was pared by 6 bases and J by 5 bases, with 14 bases between. The CDR3 DNA reads as TGTGCCAGCAGCCTTGGGGGCGGCGATCAGCCCCAGCATTTT. Protein sequence: CASSLGGGDQPQHF.

The genes are TRBV6-6 and TRBJ2-7; TRBD2 might be the D (5 bases). The CDR3 runs to 12 residues. CDR1 and CDR2 from the germline V gene are MNHNY and SVGAGI (reference sequence). The V end lost 0 bases, the J end lost 5 bases, and 5 bases lay between the germline ends. As DNA, the CDR3 is TGTGCCAGCAGTTACTCTAGCGACGAGCAGTACTTC. Translated, it gives CASSYSSDEQYF.

The chain couples TRBV13 to TRBJ2-5; 9 bases agree with TRBD1. The CDR3 is 17 amino acids. Trimming took 3 bases from V and 5 from J; bases not matched to a gene: 13. Germline CDR1 PRHDT, CDR2 FYEKMQ (reference sequence). CDR3 bases: TGTGCCAGCAGCTTGTCGGACAGGGGTGGAAGGTGGGAGACCCAGTACTTC. Protein product: CASSLSDRGGRWETQYF. Looking up the rest from reference TRBV13 and TRBJ2-5 gives the full variable domain: AAGVIQSPRHLIKEKRETATLKCYPIPRHDTVYWYQQGPGQDPQFLISFYEKMQSDKGSIPDRFSAQQFSDYHSELNMSSLELGDSALYFCASSLSDRGGRWETQYFGPGTRLLVL.

The sample holds a few counts of this clone. The V gene is TRBV7-2, the J gene TRBJ1-4, with 10 bases aligning to TRBD1. The CDR3 extends over 16 amino acids. The V gene end was trimmed by 5 bases and the J gene end by 0 bases; junction bases not matched to a gene: 3. Germline CDR1 is SGHTA and CDR2 is FQGNSA. The CDR3 DNA is TGTGCCAGCAGCGCCGGGACAGGGGCAACTAATGAAAAACTGTTTTTT. Translating gives CASSAGTGATNEKLFF.

The chain couples TRBV5-6 to TRBJ2-2, with a tentative D call TRBD1 (6 bases). Trimming stripped 2 bases from V and 4 bases from J, with 9 bases between. Germline loops: CDR1 SGHDT, CDR2 YYEEEE. The CDR3 spans 14 residues. The CDR3 spells CASSFTGRTGELFF. Written as DNA, the CDR3 is TGTGCCAGCAGCTTCACAGGGCGCACCGGGGAGCTGTTTTTT.

V and J are TRBV6-6 and TRBJ2-1, with TRBD1 matching over 7 bases. The CDR3 is 14 residues long. From germline, CDR1 is MNHNY and CDR2 SVGAGI (reference sequence). V trimming: 5 bases; J trimming: 6 bases; junction bases outside the gene matches: 7. CDR3 region: CASSRQGLGNEQFF. CDR3 coding DNA: TGTGCCAGCAGTAGACAGGGTCTAGGCAATGAGCAGTTCTTC.

This rearrangement joins TRBV30 to TRBJ1-6; D unclear. The CDR3 sequence is 14 residues long. With 7 bases removed from V and 0 bases from J, the gap between germline ends came to 10 bases. Germline V CDR1 and CDR2: GTSNPN, SVGIG (reference sequence). The CDR3: CAYGEGSYNSPLHF. The CDR3 bases are TGTGCCTACGGCGAGGGCTCCTATAATTCACCCCTCCACTTT.

This clone has a single count. V and J are TRBV6-5 and TRBJ2-5; no definite D call. V lost 4 bases and J 1 base, leaving 10 bases between the germline ends. This CDR3 has 14 amino acids. From germline, CDR1 is MNHEY and CDR2 SVGAGI. The CDR3 DNA sequence: TGTGCCAGCAGTTCGCCAGGTCGCCAAGAGACCCAGTACTTC. Protein product: CASSSPGRQETQYF.

This clone was found many times. The chain is built from TRBV29-1 and TRBJ2-1; D is uncertain. This CDR3 comprises 12 residues. Germline V CDR1 and CDR2: SQVTM, ANQGSEA. Trimming left V 5 bases short and J 7 bases short, with 12 bases between. CDR3 nucleotides: TGCAGCGTTAACCGGGCGCGGAATGAGCAGTTCTTC. As protein: CSVNRARNEQFF.

The chain recombines TRBV7-2 with TRBJ2-2; D is unclear. In germline, CDR1 is SGHTA, CDR2 FQGNSA. The CDR3 is 16 amino acids. The ends were cut back, 4 bases at V and 2 bases at J, with 14 bases in the middle. The chain's CDR3 is CASSSGGTVNTGELFF. The CDR3 DNA follows: TGTGCCAGCAGCTCTGGTGGTACAGTCAACACCGGGGAGCTGTTTTTT. The full variable domain, rest sourced from reference TRBV7-2 and TRBJ2-2, is GAGVSQSPSNKVTEKGKDVELRCDPISGHTALYWYRQSLGQGLEFLIYFQGNSAPDKSGLPSDRFSAERTGGSVSTLTIQRTQQEDSAVYLCASSSGGTVNTGELFFGEGSRLTVL.

The V and J genes are TRBV6-5 and TRBJ2-7, with 9 bases identical to TRBD1. The V segment lost 4 bases and the J segment 3 bases; nucleotides outside the gene matches: 7. CDR3 length: 15 residues. Germline V gives CDR1 MNHEY, CDR2 SVGAGI. The CDR3 reads CASSSTGGGYYEQYF. In nucleotides, the CDR3 is TGTGCCAGCAGTTCAACAGGGGGCGGTTACTACGAGCAGTACTTC.

This clone was seen a single time. The gene calls are TRBV15 and TRBJ1-1; D is uncertain. CDR1 is LNHNV, CDR2 YYDKDF, per germline (reference sequence). V was pared by 0 bases and J by 1 base, with 9 bases between. The CDR3 is 15 amino acids. The CDR3 nucleotides are TGTGCCACCAGCAGAGATCCCGCGCCGAACACTGAAGCTTTCTTT. Protein product: CATSRDPAPNTEAFF.

This rearrangement joins TRBV6-5 to TRBJ2-1; the D gene is possibly TRBD2 (5 bases). Trimming stripped 8 bases from V and 10 bases from J, with 12 bases between. This CDR3 contains 11 residues. The germline V gene has CDR1 MNHEY and CDR2 SVGAGI. DNA for the CDR3: TGTGCCAGCGCAACGTCGGGGGAGCAGTTCTTC. This codes for CASATSGEQFF.

The rearrangement uses TRBV5-6 and TRBJ2-5; the D is unclear. Germline V gene lookup returns CDR1 SGHDT and CDR2 YYEEEE. The V end was cut by 2 bases, the J end by 2 bases, with 10 bases between. The CDR3 is made up of 14 amino acids. The CDR3 loop is CASSFLRVQETQYF. The DNA for the CDR3 is TGTGCCAGCAGCTTTCTTAGGGTTCAAGAGACCCAGTACTTC.

The chain employs TRBV9 and TRBJ2-1, with a weak D call TRBD2 (7 bases). Germline lookup yields CDR1 SGDLS and CDR2 YYNGEE. Trimming took 4 bases from V and 9 from J, leaving 29 bases between them. The CDR3 totals 18 residues. CDR3 sequence reads: CASSHLPMGGASLGEQFF. The CDR3, as DNA: TGTGCCAGCAGCCACCTCCCCATGGGGGGGGCCTCCCTTGGTGAGCAGTTCTTC.